This TCR beta chain is drawn from a study of blood T cell repertoires in COVID-19. TCRdb's table, derived via immunoSEQ multiplex PCR, lists solely in-frame clones and lacks some. The top ten hold 16% of the sample, which has tens of thousands of clones, around 88% seen once. Germline V gene data show CDR1 as DFQATT and CDR2 as SNEGSKA (reference sequence). The CDR3 has 11 amino acids. V was clipped by 3 bases and J by 5 bases, with 6 bases between them. V is TRBV20-1 and J is TRBJ2-3; D is ambiguous. The source of this sequence is a man aged 40-49 years with COVID-19, enrolled during active disease. Input material: peripheral blood. CDR3 DNA sequence: TGCAGTGCTAGGACTGGAGATACGCAGTATTTT. Translated, it gives CSARTGDTQYF.